The TCR beta chain under discussion was sequenced for a study of tumor-infiltrating lymphocytes in localized non-small cell lung cancer. Measured with immunoSEQ multiplex PCR; TCRdb has only the in-frame clones, and not every one. The sample contains about 8,400 clones, 77% of which appear only once. Only a few counts were recorded for this clone. Its antigen is not identified. The germline gene is not matched at one end of the junction; a read error may be the cause. Germline assignment: CDR1 SGHTA and CDR2 FQGNSA. There are 14 residues in the CDR3. Study results and limitations: Each assay used a separate piece of the same tissue.

The receptor was isolated from a human donor with non-small cell lung cancer. The V gene is TRBV7-2, the J gene TRBJ2-7; TRBD2 might be the D (6 bases). The specimen was lung tumor tissue. The CDR3 protein is CASSLGGSGYGQYF. CDR3 sequence (DNA): TGTGCCAGCAGCTTAGGTGGTAGCGGCTACGGGCAGTACTTC. Variable domain in full (rest from reference TRBV7-2 and TRBJ2-7): GAGVSQSPSNKVTEKGKDVELRCDPISGHTALYWYRQSLGQGLEFLIYFQGNSAPDKSGLPSDRFSAERTGGSVSTLTIQRTQQEDSAVYLCASSLGGSGYGQYFGPGTRLTVT.